One sample yielded the 11 T cell receptor beta chains listed below, sequenced in a study of shared clonotypes between healthy human individuals. Sequencing used immunoSEQ multiplex PCR; TCRdb keeps in-frame clones, though not all of them. The sample consists of millions of clones, roughly 94% of them appearing once. The sample was naive CD4+ T cells sorted from blood. Specified subset: CD45RA+ positively selected. Source of these receptors: a man between 18 and 35 years old in good health.

The V gene is TRBV5-4, the J gene TRBJ2-7, with TRBD2 identical over 9 bases. In germline, CDR1 is SGHNT, CDR2 YYREEE (reference sequence). This CDR3 has 15 amino acids. With 0 bases clipped from V and 4 bases from J, the junction kept 5 bases outside the gene matches. This chain's CDR3 is CASSLGGRAGYEQYF. The CDR3 DNA follows: TGTGCCAGCAGCTTGGGCGGGAGGGCCGGGTACGAGCAGTACTTC.

J is TRBJ2-7 and V is TRBV6-5; possible D gene TRBD1, 6 bases. V was pared by 6 bases and J by 1 base, with 16 bases between. Germline loops: CDR1 MNHEY, CDR2 SVGAGI. The CDR3 runs 15 residues. The CDR3 reads CASSRTGPRSYEQYF. In DNA, the CDR3 is TGTGCCAGCAGCCGCACAGGGCCCCGATCCTACGAGCAGTACTTC.

V usage is TRBV9 and J usage is TRBJ2-2; 10 bases map to TRBD2. This CDR3 has 17 residues. Losses at the gene ends were 3 bases for V and 0 bases for J; bases not matched to a gene: 5. Germline V gene lookup returns CDR1 SGDLS and CDR2 YYNGEE. The CDR3 loop reads CASSAKAGGSNTGELFF. CDR3 nucleotide sequence: TGTGCCAGCAGCGCGAAAGCGGGGGGGTCGAACACCGGGGAGCTGTTTTTT.

The rearrangement links TRBV7-9 to TRBJ2-5; 7 bases are shared with TRBD2. The V gene's germline CDR1 is SEHNR and CDR2 FQNEAQ (reference sequence). V shed 5 bases, J shed 5 bases, and the junction held 8 bases outside the gene matches. CDR3 length: 14 amino acids. The CDR3 nucleotides read TGTGCCAGCAGCCTGGACACCGGGGGGGAGACCCAGTACTTC. It yields the protein CASSLDTGGETQYF.

The chain combines TRBV30 with TRBJ1-2, with D uncertain. V gave up 2 bases and J gave up 2 bases, with 12 bases separating them. Germline assignment: CDR1 GTSNPN and CDR2 SVGIG (reference sequence). The CDR3 spans 14 residues. The CDR3 spells CAWSPPSQNYGYTF. The CDR3 bases are TGTGCCTGGAGTCCCCCGTCCCAAAACTATGGCTACACCTTC. Filled out from reference TRBV30 and TRBJ1-2, the complete variable domain reads SQTIHQWPATLVQPVGSPLSLECTVEGTSNPNLYWYRQAAGRGLQLLFYSVGIGQISSEVPQNLSASRPQDRQFILSSKKLLLSDSGFYLCAWSPPSQNYGYTFGSGTRLTVV.

About this clone: The sample has other DNA sequences that encode this CDR3 too. The chain is built from TRBV7-9 and TRBJ2-7, with TRBD2 matching over 9 bases. The CDR3 has 14 residues. V gave up 2 bases and J gave up 2 bases; unmatched junction bases: 1. Germline loops: CDR1 SEHNR, CDR2 FQNEAQ (reference sequence). The CDR3 sequence is CASSLTSGPYEQYF. As DNA, the CDR3 is TGTGCCAGCAGCTTAACTAGCGGGCCCTACGAGCAGTACTTC.

The chain joins TRBV7-9 to TRBJ1-1; 8 nucleotides align to TRBD1. CDR1 is SEHNR and CDR2 is FQNEAQ in the germline V gene (reference sequence). Trimming removed 8 bases from V and 5 bases from J; junction bases left unmatched: 13. CDR3 size: 15 residues. The CDR3 DNA reads as TGTGCCAGCCGAGCGGGACAGGATCAAGGGACTGAAGCTTTCTTT. Amino acid sequence: CASRAGQDQGTEAFF.

The V call is TRBV5-4, the J call TRBJ2-3; 11 nucleotides align to TRBD2. Germline trimming cut 0 bases from V and 0 bases from J; bases unmatched to any gene: 6. The CDR3 covers 18 residues. Germline V gene lookup returns CDR1 SGHNT and CDR2 YYREEE (reference sequence). CDR3 in amino acids: CASSLAASGRTSTDTQYF. The CDR3 region has the DNA TGTGCCAGCAGCTTGGCGGCTAGCGGGAGGACCAGCACAGATACGCAGTATTTT.

V is TRBV5-6 and J is TRBJ2-6; D remains ambiguous. Germline-derived CDR1 and CDR2 are SGHDT and YYEEEE. The CDR3 covers 16 residues. Trimming shortened V by 5 bases and J by 0 bases, and 12 bases separated the two germline ends. CDR3 coding DNA: TGTGCCAGCAGTCGGTGGCGCCTCTCTGGGGCCAACGTCCTGACTTTC. Translated: CASSRWRLSGANVLTF.

The chain employs TRBV11-2 and TRBJ1-1; no clear D gene. The germline V and J ends were trimmed by 6 bases and 1 base, with 15 bases remaining between them. Germline CDR1 and CDR2: SGHAT and FQNNGV. This CDR3 contains 15 residues. As DNA, the CDR3 is TGTGCCAGCAGGACTGGGAGGCAGAAGAACACTGAAGCTTTCTTT. Protein sequence: CASRTGRQKNTEAFF.

The chain employs TRBV9 and TRBJ1-2, with D uncertain. Germline V gives CDR1 SGDLS, CDR2 YYNGEE. The CDR3 is 16 amino acids. The V and J ends lost 1 base and 1 base respectively, with 14 bases between them. The DNA of the CDR3 is TGTGCCAGCAGCGTACGGTCGAGTACGTTTAACTATGGCTACACCTTC. This codes for CASSVRSSTFNYGYTF.